This T cell receptor (beta chain) was sequenced during a study of blood T cells in healthy people across ages. Only a few counts were recorded for this clonotype. The antigen is undetermined. A second about 7 to 12 cycle PCR used barcoded and J-beta primers. TCRdb called the 5' RACE reads again in MiXCR, with one record for every CDR3 protein. The data hold around 1.7 million distinct CDR3 sequences, with over 25% observed a single time. Study-wide results and limits: CMV status of donors was unknown, possibly confounding expanded clonotype changes. Diversity estimated from one million T cells was considered an underestimate. A roughly linear age-dependent decrease characterized TCR beta diversity per million T cells.

This clonotype was obtained from a woman in her 30s in good health. Material for sequencing was blood.

Written as DNA, the CDR3 is TGTGCCAGCAGCCCGGGTGTCGGGGGCTACAATGAGCAGTTCTTC. It codes for CASSPGVGGYNEQFF. J is TRBJ2-1 and V is TRBV7-2, with D tentatively TRBD2 (6 bases). The CDR3 extends over 15 amino acids. CDR1 and CDR2 (germline): SGHTA, FQGNSA. V gave up 5 bases and J gave up 3 bases, with 14 bases separating them. The full variable domain, completed using reference TRBV7-2 and TRBJ2-1, is GAGVSQSPSNKVTEKGKDVELRCDPISGHTALYWYRQSLGQGLEFLIYFQGNSAPDKSGLPSDRFSAERTGGSVSTLTIQRTQQEDSAVYLCASSPGVGGYNEQFFGPGTRLTVL.